This T cell receptor beta chain was obtained from a study of radiation and T cells in renal cell carcinoma. About the research overall: Nephrectomy followed 15 Gy stereotactic body radiation by 4 weeks. Study-wide points: From baseline, blood top tumor clonotypes peaked at 2 weeks post-radiation.

Measured with immunoSEQ multiplex PCR; TCRdb has only the in-frame clones, and not every one. Of roughly 150,000 clones listed, around 90% are singletons. The CDR3 loop spans 15 amino acids. CDR1 is SGHKS, CDR2 YYEKEE, per germline (reference sequence). Trimming removed 1 base at V and 1 base at J, with 11 bases between. As concerns this clone: Antigen unknown.

Time point here: blood 2 weeks post-SBRT. Treatment in this sample: 15 Gy SBRT to primary tumor, nephrectomy 4 weeks later. Blood was sampled at baseline, 2 weeks and 4 weeks after SBRT. The patient's renal cell carcinoma had clear cell pathology. The J gene is TRBJ1-1, the V gene TRBV5-5, with D unresolved. The TCR was taken from a woman aged 45-60 years with renal cell carcinoma. Sequenced here: blood, sampled from a patient whose treatment included radiotherapy and nephrectomy. This CDR3 reads CASSLLHLANTEAFF. The CDR3 DNA is TGTGCCAGCAGCTTGTTACACCTCGCGAACACTGAAGCTTTCTTT.